The 13 T cell receptor beta chains given below trace back to one sample, sequenced in a study of blood T cells in healthy people across ages. A sample-barcoded 5' primer and a J-beta primer mix were used in a second PCR of roughly 7 to 11 cycles. TCRdb fed the 5' RACE reads into MiXCR, producing one record per CDR3 protein. This repertoire shows some 1.5 million distinct CDR3 sequences, approximately 39% found once; its top ten account for less than 5%. The source material was blood. The receptors derive from a woman aged 18-30 years in good health.

The table lists this clonotype with many counts. The CDR3: CASSLVATSGNEQFF. CDR3 in DNA: TGTGCCAGCAGCTTAGTAGCGACTAGCGGGAATGAGCAGTTCTTC. V usage is TRBV7-2 and J usage is TRBJ2-1; TRBD2 matches at 10 bases. Germline V gene data show CDR1 as SGHTA and CDR2 as FQGNSA. Trimming cost V 1 base and J 7 bases; bases outside gene matches: 4. This CDR3 is built from 15 residues.

V gene TRBV15 combines with J gene TRBJ2-3; no clear D. CDR3 length: 16 amino acids. Germline loops: CDR1 LNHNV, CDR2 YYDKDF (reference sequence). Trimming shortened V by 3 bases and J by 3 bases, and 16 bases separated the two germline ends. The CDR3 is CATSRGRAVSTDTQYF. The CDR3 nucleotides are TGTGCCACCAGCAGGGGCCGGGCGGTGTCAACAGATACGCAGTATTTT.

The V call is TRBV7-2, the J call TRBJ2-4; maybe TRBD1 (5 bases). The V end was cut by 7 bases, the J end by 9 bases, with 16 bases between. The germline V gene has CDR1 SGHTA and CDR2 FQGNSA. The CDR3 length is 13 residues. The CDR3 region has the DNA TGTGCCAGCAACATCGACAGAAAAGGCATTCAGTACTTC. Its protein product is CASNIDRKGIQYF.

J is TRBJ2-4 and V is TRBV6-2 or TRBV6-3, with D possibly matching TRBD2 (6 bases). The last part of the DNA fits TRBJ2-7 better; the J call may be wrong. Germline V gene sequence: CDR1 MNHEY, CDR2 SVGEGT. The CDR3 is 14 residues long. The CDR3 loop is CASSYTPGSYEQYF. The CDR3 nucleotides are TGTGCCAGCAGTTACACCCCCGGGAGCTACGAGCAGTACTTC.

The rearrangement links TRBV6-6 to TRBJ1-2; possibly TRBD1 for D (5 bases). CDR1 MNHNY and CDR2 SVGAGI come from the germline V gene (reference sequence). The CDR3 totals 14 residues. V was shortened by 5 bases and J by 0 bases, with 10 bases between the two germline ends. DNA of the CDR3: TGTGCCAGCAGTAAGGGGATGGCTAACTATGGCTACACCTTC. This codes for CASSKGMANYGYTF.

The V and J genes are TRBV29-1 and TRBJ2-1, with D possibly being TRBD1 or TRBD2 (5 bases each). This CDR3 is 13 amino acids long. In germline, CDR1 is SQVTM, CDR2 ANQGSEA. Trimming pared 6 bases from V and 13 bases from J, leaving 22 bases between. The CDR3 here is CSVTGTVTMNQFF. The CDR3 DNA reads as TGCAGCGTCACCGGGACCGTTACAATGAATCAGTTCTTC.

This chain links TRBV12-3 or TRBV12-4 with TRBJ2-1; possibly TRBD1 or TRBD2 for D (6 bases each). The CDR3 sequence is 14 residues long. V gave up 4 bases and J gave up 8 bases, with 15 bases separating them. The CDR3 sequence: CASSSRGRSDEQFF. The CDR3 DNA reads TGTGCCAGCAGTTCTCGGGGGCGATCGGATGAGCAGTTCTTC.

In this sample, this clonotype turned up a few times. The chain couples TRBV6-2 or TRBV6-3 to TRBJ2-6; no clear D. From germline, CDR1 is MNHEY and CDR2 SVGEGT. CDR3 length equals 15 residues. Between the trimmed V and J ends, which lost 10 bases and 1 base, there was a span of 14 bases. This CDR3 reads CATYYWSSGANVLTF. The CDR3 DNA reads TGTGCCACCTACTACTGGAGTTCTGGGGCCAACGTCCTGACTTTC.

This clonotype was found a few times. The CDR3 spells CSARWRVGDTQYF. The CDR3 DNA follows: TGCAGTGCTAGGTGGCGGGTGGGGGATACGCAGTATTTT. The chain is built from TRBV20-1 and TRBJ2-3; D perhaps matches TRBD2 (5 bases). The germline V and J ends were trimmed by 3 bases and 6 bases, with 13 bases remaining between them. There are 13 residues in the CDR3. The germline V gene encodes CDR1 DFQATT and CDR2 SNEGSKA (reference sequence).

The rearrangement uses TRBV13 and TRBJ2-3; TRBD2 might be the D (5 bases). The CDR3 spans 15 residues. Per the germline V gene, CDR1 is PRHDT and CDR2 is FYEKMQ (reference sequence). Trimming took off 5 bases at V and 4 bases at J, with 16 bases between the two ends. DNA for the CDR3: TGTGCCAGCAGCACTAGGACCGGTGGTGCAGATACGCAGTATTTT. Its translation: CASSTRTGGADTQYF.

There are a few counts of this clonotype. V usage is TRBV9 and J usage is TRBJ2-1; 7 bases are a match to TRBD2. The J segment lost 7 bases and the V segment lost 2 bases, leaving 6 bases of the junction unmatched. There are 14 residues in the CDR3. Germline lookup yields CDR1 SGDLS and CDR2 YYNGEE. The CDR3 DNA reads as TGTGCCAGCAGCGTTGGCGGGAGATCAAATGAGCAGTTCTTC. Translated, it gives CASSVGGRSNEQFF.

The chain uses TRBV12-3 or TRBV12-4 and TRBJ2-1; 9 positions match TRBD2. Trimming took 6 bases from V and 9 from J; bases not matched to a gene: 12. The CDR3 totals 15 residues. The CDR3 nucleotides read TGTGCCAGCAGCACGGGGGCGGGGGGGCTGGCTGAGCAGTTCTTC. Translation: CASSTGAGGLAEQFF.

In this sample, this clonotype turned up a few times. At one of its ends the junction is not consistent with the germline gene, which may arise from a read error. This sequence joins TRBV7-7 and TRBJ2-1, with unresolved D. Germline V gene sequence: CDR1 SSHAT, CDR2 FNYEAQ (reference sequence). This CDR3 comprises 13 residues. CDR3 in amino acids: CASSLNSINEQFF. The DNA for the CDR3 is TGTGCTAGCAGCTTAAATTCCATCAATGAGCAGTTCTTC.